This TCR beta chain was observed in a study of T-cell memory formation after mild COVID-19. General observations from the study: A second wave expanding day 15 to 37 was CD4+-biased; contracting clones were balanced.

One entry per CDR3 protein results from TCRdb running MiXCR on the 5' RACE reads. This sample has approximately 270,000 distinct CDR3 sequences, with 15% to 20% found just once. This clonotype was detected ten times or more. The antigen is undetermined. This CDR3 has 14 amino acids. Per germline, CDR1 MNHEY and CDR2 SVGEGT. The V end was cut by 6 bases, the J end by 8 bases, with 17 bases between. The sequencing sample was made of PBMCs or a T cell subset sorted from them (not recorded which). The genes are TRBV6-2 or TRBV6-3 and TRBJ2-1; D is ambiguous. The receptor was isolated from a man aged 18 to 29 who had mild COVID-19 (a few samples of this study predate the infection). Cell type and time point are not known. The CDR3: CASSTQGLTDEQFF. CDR3 nucleotides: TGTGCCAGCAGCACCCAAGGGCTGACGGATGAGCAGTTCTTC.